The clone carrying this T cell receptor (beta chain) was observed a few times. The target antigen is unknown. The data derive from a study of beta chain features in type 1 diabetes. Study background: Healthy donors, compared against patients, showed similar age, gender and cell yields. Examined across all samples were roughly 100 million sorted cells. Study-level points and caveats: Patients and controls would be equally affected if PCR favored shorter templates. When Type 1 diabetes patients were examined, their TCRB CDR3s proved moderately but significantly shorter in all four CD4+ subsets.

Expressed TCRB transcripts were sequenced because the isolated RNA had all been reverse transcribed beforehand. Data came from immunoSEQ multiplex PCR; TCRdb stores just in-frame clones and leaves some out. Of fewer than 300,000 clones listed, about 11% are singletons. The CDR3 has 19 amino acids. Naive, central memory, regulatory and stem cell-like memory cells within the CD4+ compartment were sorted using CD45RO/CCR7/CD25/CD127/CD95/CD27. The genes are TRBV21-1 and TRBJ2-5; the table's D call of TRBD2 was not tested on the DNA. TRBV21-1 corresponds to a pseudogene. This receptor was taken from a man aged 25-45 years with type 1 diabetes. The sequenced sample consisted of naive CD4+ T cells from blood. The CDR3 spells CASSNPSAGLLRDQETQYF. CDR3 in DNA: TGTGCCAGCAGCAATCCGTCGGCGGGATTACTTAGGGACCAAGAGACCCAGTACTTC.